The entry below describes one TCR beta chain. Its antigen is not yet known. There are no base qualities to consult, and no much larger clone falls within one base. The sample carries other DNA sequences with the same CDR3. The record originates from a study of T cells in narcolepsy listed by TCRdb under 2018. Background for the entire study: Healthy control donors were enrolled in the study alongside patients who had narcolepsy type 1 or type 2 (NT1, NT2). The study used TCR Vbeta sequencing to track clonotypes in blood and CSF while looking for autoreactive T cells in narcolepsy patients that target self-antigens of hypocretin neurons (hypocretin, TRIB2). Overall results and qualifications from the work: Some blood memory CD4+ repertoires from patients and controls contained no sequences matching autoreactive T cell clones. Patients and controls had similar numbers of sequenced blood memory CD4+ clonotypes, with averages of about 39,494 in patients and some 35,000 in controls. Autoreactive clonotypes were reported to be detected serially in the blood of the same patients and of different patients, but not in the blood of healthy controls. HCRT-specific and TRIB2-specific autoreactive clonotypes were highlighted in plots that compared CD4+ T cell clonotypes in CSF versus blood from the same patient.

For TCR Vbeta sequencing, memory CD4+ T cells were sorted ex vivo from the peripheral blood of narcolepsy patients and healthy controls. Library construction relied on the immunoSEQ multiplex PCR assay. This immuneACCESS table, as held by TCRdb, lists in-frame sequences with V and J called but not all clones. Of the missing ones, under half trace to an unresolved V gene in checked studies; the others have no known cause. The sample table shows about 31,000 clones, and just under 80% are seen once. The ten most abundant clones make up 0.95% to 1.5% of the sample. Sample: CD45RA- memory CD4+ T cells from PBMCs. This specimen's cell subset or site label, per the study, means: memory T cells sorted ex vivo from peripheral blood. The sequence derives from a human donor with narcolepsy.

The CDR3 region has the sequence CSASGRDTQYF. The bases are TGCAGTGCTAGCGGGCGAGATACGCAGTATTTT. Here the chain combines TRBV20-1 and TRBJ2-3; the D gene lacks a confident call. CDR1 DFQATT and CDR2 SNEGSKA are derived from the germline V gene (reference sequence). The CDR3 contains 11 residues, cysteine and phenylalanine counted. Solely the CDR3 DNA is kept, with 33 bases framed from the first base. V and J lose 3 bases and 5 bases, and a span of 6 bases separates them.